This T cell receptor (beta chain) emerged from a study of T-cell reconstitution after alpha-beta-depleted transplantation in children. As it was prepared, the TCRbeta library received unique molecular identifiers. One entry per CDR3 protein, called by TCRdb with MiXCR from the PCR reads. The sample carries about 300,000 distinct CDR3 sequences, just over 7.5% recorded once. The CDR3 consists of 13 residues. Germline loops: CDR1 SGHVS, CDR2 FNYEAQ. The V segment lost 5 bases and the J segment 6 bases; nucleotides outside the gene matches: 3. Points from the study as a whole: At one year after transplant, newly produced T cells mostly accounted for T-cell counts and diversity.

Details on this clonotype: Its antigen remains unknown.

The V gene is TRBV7-6, the J gene TRBJ1-1; 10 positions agree with TRBD1. This specimen was peripheral blood, taken 360 days after TCRalphabeta/CD19-depleted stem cell transplant. The clonotype comes from a female patient between 2 and 15 years old who had a stem cell transplant for Fanconi anemia, so the T cells may come from the graft donor. The CDR3 protein is CASSVGQGAEAFF. The DNA of the CDR3 is TGTGCCAGCAGCGTAGGACAGGGGGCTGAAGCTTTCTTT. The variable domain in full, with the rest retrieved from reference TRBV7-6 and TRBJ1-1, is GAGVSQSPRYKVTKRGQDVALRCDPISGHVSLYWYRQALGQGPEFLTYFNYEAQQDKSGLPNDRFSAERPEGSISTLTIQRTEQRDSAMYRCASSVGQGAEAFFGQGTRLTVV.